This section outlines one T cell receptor (beta chain) sequence together with its context. This clonotype was seen only a few times. The antigen it recognizes is unknown. Per-nucleotide qualities are absent, and no much larger clonotype sits a single base away. This record belongs to a study of regulatory T cells in long-lasting Graves disease (dated by TCRdb to the early 2020s). About the full investigation: Persistent Graves' disease was defined as persistently positive TSH receptor autoantibodies together with antithyroid drug treatment for over 5 years. Persistent Graves' disease patients were compared with newly diagnosed Graves' disease patients by peripheral blood TCR sequencing and RNA sequencing. The study was registered as a clinical trial and conducted in China. A total of 35 or so samples underwent TCR sequencing: approximately 13 from persistent and about 20 from newly diagnosed Graves' disease patients. Persistent Graves' disease patients in the clinical cohort had taken antithyroid drugs for about 10.3 years on average. Summary of the overall study and its limitations: A larger number of public clonotypes was shared among persistent patients (fewer than 3,000) than among newly diagnosed patients (over 850). Lower TCR Shannon entropy and fewer highly expanded clones were observed in persistent Graves' disease patients than in newly diagnosed patients, which suggested clonal expansion. Only the TCR beta chain was sequenced and analyzed. Preferential use of TRBV28, TRBJ1-2 and TRBJ2-5 was observed in persistent disease, whereas TRBV20-1 and TRBJ2-1 were favored in newly diagnosed disease. The authors noted that the small sample size was a limitation that may lower accuracy. The study examined only peripheral blood because the primary lesion, thyroid tissue, could not be accessed.

The sample's time point label is to be understood as: persistent/refractory GD, antithyroid drugs over 5 years with positive TRAb. RNA was extracted from PBMCs in TRIzol for both TCR sequencing and RNA sequencing. The diagnosis of Graves' disease was made according to American Thyroid Association guidelines. Recruitment of patients was carried out at an endocrinology department in Xi'an, China. Each patient gave about 8.1 milliliters of peripheral blood, collected in an EDTA anticoagulant tube. PBMCs were isolated by Ficoll Paque Plus density gradient separation without further T cell sorting. An Agilent 2100 Bioanalyzer and agarose gel were used to check RNA quality, and a NanoDrop 2000 was used to measure RNA concentration. Library preparation used multiplex PCR. TCRdb names Illumina HiSeq 4000 as the instrument used. To build TCR beta libraries, CDR3 regions were amplified by Arm-PCR using iRepertoire HTBI primers. Before sequencing, the PCR products underwent gel purification. On the authors' methods: Gene usage analysis of CDR3 amino acid clonotypes relied on the roughly 60 TRBV and about 15 TRBJ segments identified across samples. COPE and FqMerger were used to merge filtered high-quality paired reads into contigs. BLAST was used to align contigs to IMGT TRBV, TRBD and TRBJ reference genes, and CDR3 was defined according to IMGT. Any clonotype with a frequency above 0.1% was classified as a highly expanded clone. Shannon entropy served as the measure of repertoire diversity, while the Gini coefficient captured V-J evenness. Public clonotypes were defined as clonotypes shared by more than one individual. TCRdb reprocessed the public reads (quality trimming at Q25 with fastp, clone calling with MiXCR) and kept in-frame beta chains. Each entry is one CDR3 protein sequence, shown with its most common DNA and genes. The V and J calls come from TCRdb's annotation, not from the publication. This sample comprises some 370,000 distinct CDR3 sequences, around 21% of them detected only once. About 20% of the sample goes to the ten largest clones.

CDR3 length: 15 amino acids, cysteine to phenylalanine. Only the CDR3 DNA stays, 45 bases, in frame from base 1. The germline V gene (reference sequence) yields SGHKS for CDR1 and YYEKEE for CDR2. Trimming takes 0 bases off V and 5 bases off J; junction bases not matched to a gene: 7. The chain joins TRBV5-5 to TRBJ2-7, and 8 junctional nucleotides match TRBD1. The sequencing here drew on peripheral blood mononuclear cells (PBMCs), taken when the disease was refractory, from a patient treated with antithyroid drugs. This clonotype originated in a female donor with Graves disease. The DNA reads as follows: TGTGCCAGCAGCTTGGCGGCAGGGGGCCACCACGAGCAGTACTTC. The translation is CASSLAAGGHHEQYF.